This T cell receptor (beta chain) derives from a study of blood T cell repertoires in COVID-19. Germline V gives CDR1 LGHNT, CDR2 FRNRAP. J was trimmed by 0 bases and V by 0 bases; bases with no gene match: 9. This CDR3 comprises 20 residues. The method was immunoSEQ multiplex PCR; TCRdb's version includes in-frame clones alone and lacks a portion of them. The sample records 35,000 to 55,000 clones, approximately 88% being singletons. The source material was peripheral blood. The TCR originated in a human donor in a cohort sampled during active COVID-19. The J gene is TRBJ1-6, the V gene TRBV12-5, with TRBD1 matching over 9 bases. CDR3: CASGLVTGGSPSSYNSPLHF. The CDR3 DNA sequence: TGTGCTAGTGGTTTGGTAACAGGGGGCAGCCCGAGCTCCTATAATTCACCCCTCCACTTT.